These 13 T cell receptor beta chains were all obtained from the same sample, sequenced in a study of cytomegalovirus exposure and HLA in healthy donors. In the PCR, 60 Vbeta and 13 Jbeta primers were used. Generated by immunoSEQ multiplex PCR, the TCRdb table keeps only in-frame clones and is missing some. The table lists roughly 140,000 clones, 82% of them singletons. Sequencing was done on a sample of PBMCs. All receptors come from a male donor in good health and CMV-seronegative.

This clone was observed a single time. The rearrangement uses TRBV6-5 and TRBJ1-1; 10 bases map to TRBD1. Germline-derived CDR1 and CDR2 are MNHEY and SVGAGI. V gave up 0 bases and J gave up 6 bases; unmatched junction bases: 1. The CDR3 spans 14 residues. CDR3 sequence: CASSYSTGGPEAFF. In DNA form, the CDR3 reads TGTGCCAGCAGTTACTCGACAGGGGGCCCTGAAGCTTTCTTT.

This sequence joins TRBV7-3 and TRBJ2-1; weak D call: TRBD2 (5 bases). The CDR3 runs to 17 residues. Trimming removed 4 bases at V and 0 bases at J, with 16 bases between. Per the germline V gene, CDR1 is SGHTA and CDR2 is FQGTGA. CDR3 sequence (DNA): TGTGCCAGCAGCTCCTTAGCGTTCCCAAGCTCCTACAATGAGCAGTTCTTC. Its protein is CASSSLAFPSSYNEQFF.

The chain uses TRBV30 and TRBJ1-1; no firm D call. Germline assignment: CDR1 GTSNPN and CDR2 SVGIG (reference sequence). The CDR3 is 11 amino acids. CDR3 bases: TGTGTATGGGCGAGGGACACTGAAGCTTTCTTT. Translation gives CVWARDTEAFF.

The gene calls are TRBV11-2 and TRBJ1-2; 7 bases align to TRBD1. V was clipped by 1 base and J by 6 bases; unmatched bases: 5. Germline V gives CDR1 SGHAT, CDR2 FQNNGV. This CDR3 is 14 amino acids long. CDR3 DNA: TGTGCCAGCAGCTTAGTCGGGACAGCGGATGGCTACACCTTC. Translated, it gives CASSLVGTADGYTF.

The J gene is TRBJ2-6, the V gene TRBV30; 7 bases are a match to TRBD1. This CDR3 contains 18 residues. Losses at the gene ends were 2 bases for V and 0 bases for J; bases not matched to a gene: 10. CDR1 is GTSNPN, CDR2 SVGIG, per germline (reference sequence). The CDR3: CAWSTPGQWSSGANVLTF. CDR3 coding DNA: TGTGCCTGGAGTACCCCGGGACAGTGGAGCTCTGGGGCCAACGTCCTGACTTTC.

The CDR3 coding sequence is TGTGCCAGCAGCCCCGCAGACTACACTGAAGCTTTCTTT. Protein product: CASSPADYTEAFF. The gene calls are TRBV11-2 and TRBJ1-1; D is unclear. The V and J ends lost 5 bases and 3 bases respectively, with 10 bases between them. CDR1 is SGHAT and CDR2 is FQNNGV in the germline V gene. This CDR3 region has 13 residues.

This chain joins TRBV5-4 and TRBJ2-5; D is perhaps TRBD1 (6 bases). Germline V CDR1 and CDR2: SGHNT, YYREEE (reference sequence). V gave up 4 bases and J gave up 1 base, with 11 bases separating them. The CDR3 has 14 amino acids. In DNA, the CDR3 is TGTGCCAGCAGCGGGACACAGCTCCAAGAGACCCAGTACTTC. It translates to CASSGTQLQETQYF.

The chain has TRBV7-2 and TRBJ2-5, with 9 bases that match TRBD1. The germline CDR1 and CDR2 sequences are SGHTA and FQGNSA. The ends lost 6 bases at V and 5 bases at J; junction bases unmatched: 4. CDR3 length: 13 residues. The CDR3 sequence is CASRTGGAETQYF. The DNA of the CDR3 is TGTGCCAGCAGAACAGGGGGCGCGGAGACCCAGTACTTC.

This clone was detected a few times. The chain links TRBV28 to TRBJ1-5; D possibly corresponds to TRBD1 (5 bases). The CDR3 contains 15 residues. The V end was cut by 3 bases, the J end by 5 bases, with 14 bases between. Germline V CDR1 and CDR2: MDHEN, SYDVKM. CDR3 sequence (DNA): TGTGCCAGCAGTTTTCAAGGGGACTATGATCAGCCCCAGCATTTT. This gives the protein CASSFQGDYDQPQHF.

The J gene is TRBJ2-1, the V gene TRBV14, with 7 bases matching TRBD2. Germline V gene lookup returns CDR1 SGHDN and CDR2 FVKESK. V gave up 1 base and J gave up 4 bases; unmatched junction bases: 4. This CDR3 is built from 15 residues. DNA of the CDR3: TGTGCCAGCAGCCAAGCACTAGCGTTTTACAATGAGCAGTTCTTC. This encodes CASSQALAFYNEQFF.

The rearrangement uses TRBV7-9 and TRBJ1-2; the match to TRBD1 covers 8 bases. Germline-derived CDR1 and CDR2 are SEHNR and FQNEAQ (reference sequence). Trimming cost V 8 bases and J 7 bases; bases outside gene matches: 15. The CDR3 has 15 residues. This CDR3 reads CASAGAGGVYPGYTF. The CDR3 DNA reads as TGTGCCAGCGCCGGGGCAGGGGGCGTTTATCCTGGCTACACCTTC.

The J gene is TRBJ2-7, the V gene TRBV9; D might be TRBD2 (6 bases). CDR1 SGDLS and CDR2 YYNGEE come from the germline V gene. The CDR3 has 14 residues. The ends were cut back, 7 bases at V and 6 bases at J, with 20 bases in the middle. DNA for the CDR3: TGTGCCAGCGGCCGGGACTTCGCCCTGGGCGAGCAGTACTTC. The encoded protein is CASGRDFALGEQYF.

The gene calls are TRBV27 and TRBJ2-7; D gene ambiguous. V lost 3 bases and J lost 3, with 9 bases in between. Germline V lookup: CDR1 MNHEY, CDR2 SMNVEV (reference sequence). The CDR3 sequence is 13 residues long. The CDR3 sequence: CASSLTPNYEQYF. The CDR3, as DNA: TGTGCCAGCAGTTTGACACCTAACTACGAGCAGTACTTC.